A selection of T cell receptor beta chains follows, all from one sample in a study of radiotherapy plus CTLA-4 blockade in lung cancer. The repertoire was sequenced with immunoSEQ multiplex PCR; TCRdb's copy has only in-frame clones and lacks some. The sample has under 55,000 clones; 75% to 90% are singletons. This material consisted of peripheral blood, taken from a patient treated with radiotherapy plus ipilimumab. These receptors originate from a human donor with non-small cell lung cancer who had stable disease on radiotherapy plus ipilimumab. CDR3s include the opening cysteine and the closing phenylalanine or tryptophan. Fields, in order: V gene, clone size, CDR3 length, D gene, J gene, CDR3 DNA, CDR3 protein. D genes are given only for firm matches. Not every row has a clone size; where given, it reads once, few, many or a size class.

v_gene: TRBV15; abundance: once; len: 15; d_gene: .; j_gene: TRBJ1-5; CDR3nt: TGTGCCACCAGCGTTACAGGGTTGGGCAATCAGCCCCAGCATTTT; CDR3aa: CATSVTGLGNQPQHF
v_gene: TRBV7-2; abundance: once; len: 14; d_gene: .; j_gene: TRBJ1-2; CDR3nt: TGTGCCAGCAGCTTAGAGGGGAGGGTGCAAGGCTACACCTTC; CDR3aa: CASSLEGRVQGYTF
v_gene: TRBV18; abundance: .; len: 13; d_gene: TRBD1; j_gene: TRBJ1-4; CDR3nt: TGTGCCAGCTCAACCGGGACAGGTGAAAAACTGTTTTTT; CDR3aa: CASSTGTGEKLFF
v_gene: TRBV7-2; abundance: few; len: 16; d_gene: TRBD2; j_gene: TRBJ2-7; CDR3nt: TGTGCCAGCAGCTTAGCCCGAGCGGGGGAGGGACACGAGCAGTACTTC; CDR3aa: CASSLARAGEGHEQYF
v_gene: TRBV5-6; abundance: .; len: 14; d_gene: TRBD1; j_gene: TRBJ2-5; CDR3nt: TGTGCCAGCAGCTTAGGGACAGGGGCTCGTACCCAGTACTTC; CDR3aa: CASSLGTGARTQYF
v_gene: TRBV10-3; abundance: once; len: 16; d_gene: TRBD2; j_gene: TRBJ2-3; CDR3nt: TGTGCCATCAGTGAAATTATCGGGAGGGCGAGAGATACGCAGTATTTT; CDR3aa: CAISEIIGRARDTQYF
v_gene: TRBV19; abundance: .; len: 17; d_gene: .; j_gene: TRBJ2-1; CDR3nt: TGTGCCAGTAGTCTGACTCTAAGCGGGCGACAGAACAATGAGCAGTTCTTC; CDR3aa: CASSLTLSGRQNNEQFF
v_gene: TRBV5-4; abundance: .; len: 15; d_gene: .; j_gene: TRBJ2-6; CDR3nt: TGTGCCAGCAGTTCCGGACACTCTGGGGCCAACGTCCTGACTTTC; CDR3aa: CASSSGHSGANVLTF
v_gene: TRBV27; abundance: .; len: 11; d_gene: .; j_gene: TRBJ2-3; CDR3nt: TGTGCCAGCAGTTGGGGCCATACGCAGTATTTT; CDR3aa: CASSWGHTQYF
v_gene: TRBV5-1; abundance: .; len: 15; d_gene: TRBD1; j_gene: TRBJ1-5; CDR3nt: TGCGCCAGCAGCTTGGAGGGACAGTACTATCAGCCCCAGCATTTT; CDR3aa: CASSLEGQYYQPQHF
v_gene: TRBV9; abundance: .; len: 14; d_gene: .; j_gene: TRBJ2-3; CDR3nt: TGTGCCAGCAGCGGTCGTTGGGGAGCAGATACGCAGTATTTT; CDR3aa: CASSGRWGADTQYF
v_gene: TRBV6-4; abundance: .; len: 20; d_gene: .; j_gene: TRBJ1-3; CDR3nt: TGTGCCAGCAGTGACCTCCGGCTAGCGGTCCGCATCAGCTCCGGAAACACCATATATTTT; CDR3aa: CASSDLRLAVRISSGNTIYF
v_gene: TRBV15; abundance: .; len: 17; d_gene: TRBD2; j_gene: TRBJ2-7; CDR3nt: TGTGCCACCCCCCCCAACCCCGGGAGGGCAAGCTCCTACGAGCAGTACTTC; CDR3aa: CATPPNPGRASSYEQYF
v_gene: TRBV25-1; abundance: once; len: 17; d_gene: TRBD1; j_gene: TRBJ2-1; CDR3nt: TGTGCCAGCAGTGAATTTCGGGACAGGGCAATATACAATGAGCAGTTCTTC; CDR3aa: CASSEFRDRAIYNEQFF
v_gene: TRBV28; abundance: .; len: 13; d_gene: .; j_gene: TRBJ2-5; CDR3nt: TGTGCCAGCAGTAGGGGCAGCCAAGAGACCCAGTACTTC; CDR3aa: CASSRGSQETQYF
v_gene: TRBV6-6; abundance: .; len: 13; d_gene: .; j_gene: TRBJ2-7; CDR3nt: TGTGCCAGCAGAGTACAGAGCTCCTACGAGCAGTACTTC; CDR3aa: CASRVQSSYEQYF
v_gene: TRBV13; abundance: .; len: 15; d_gene: TRBD1; j_gene: TRBJ2-7; CDR3nt: TGTGCCAGCAGCCTGGGACAGGTAGACGCTTACGAGCAGTACTTC; CDR3aa: CASSLGQVDAYEQYF
v_gene: TRBV11-2; abundance: .; len: 16; d_gene: .; j_gene: TRBJ1-5; CDR3nt: TGTGCCAGCAGCTCGGGACACAACGGCGGCAATCAGCCCCAGCATTTT; CDR3aa: CASSSGHNGGNQPQHF
v_gene: TRBV19; abundance: .; len: 17; d_gene: TRBD2; j_gene: TRBJ2-5; CDR3nt: TGTGCCAGTAGTATTAGGGGACTAGCGGGAGCTGTGGAGACCCAGTACTTC; CDR3aa: CASSIRGLAGAVETQYF
v_gene: TRBV7-2; abundance: .; len: 14; d_gene: TRBD1; j_gene: TRBJ2-3; CDR3nt: TGTGCCAGCAGCCCCGACAGGGGCACAGATACGCAGTATTTT; CDR3aa: CASSPDRGTDTQYF
v_gene: TRBV7-8; abundance: .; len: 17; d_gene: TRBD2; j_gene: TRBJ2-7; CDR3nt: TGTGCCAGCAGCTCCGGGACTAGCGGGACCTACACCTACGAGCAGTACTTC; CDR3aa: CASSSGTSGTYTYEQYF
v_gene: TRBV28; abundance: .; len: 16; d_gene: TRBD1; j_gene: TRBJ2-2; CDR3nt: TGTGCCAGCCTCAGGGGGGGGACAGGGGGCACCGGGGAGCTGTTTTTT; CDR3aa: CASLRGGTGGTGELFF
v_gene: TRBV5-6; abundance: .; len: 15; d_gene: .; j_gene: TRBJ2-5; CDR3nt: TGTGCCAGCAGCTTACTATTCACAGACAGCGAGACCCAGTACTTC; CDR3aa: CASSLLFTDSETQYF
v_gene: TRBV28; abundance: .; len: 14; d_gene: .; j_gene: TRBJ2-5; CDR3nt: TGTGCCAGCAGCTCGATGGGGGCTCAAGAGACCCAGTACTTC; CDR3aa: CASSSMGAQETQYF
v_gene: TRBV28; abundance: .; len: 12; d_gene: .; j_gene: TRBJ1-1; CDR3nt: TGTGCCAGCAGTTCATACAGGGCCGAAGCTTTCTTT; CDR3aa: CASSSYRAEAFF
v_gene: TRBV19; abundance: .; len: 12; d_gene: .; j_gene: TRBJ2-5; CDR3nt: TGTGCCAGTAACCAGGGACAAGAGACCCAGTACTTC; CDR3aa: CASNQGQETQYF
v_gene: TRBV4-2; abundance: .; len: 15; d_gene: .; j_gene: TRBJ2-2; CDR3nt: TGTGCCAGCAGCCAAGACTTCACCGCGGCCGGGGAGCTGTTTTTT; CDR3aa: CASSQDFTAAGELFF
v_gene: TRBV20-1; abundance: .; len: 10; d_gene: TRBD2; j_gene: TRBJ2-1; CDR3nt: TGCAGTGCCGTAGCGGGCGAGCAGTTCTTC; CDR3aa: CSAVAGEQFF
v_gene: TRBV7-2; abundance: .; len: 16; d_gene: TRBD1; j_gene: TRBJ1-2; CDR3nt: TGTGCCAGCAGTTGGGTGGTGGGACAGGGGGGAAATGGCTACACCTTC; CDR3aa: CASSWVVGQGGNGYTF
v_gene: TRBV5-8; abundance: once; len: 15; d_gene: .; j_gene: TRBJ2-5; CDR3nt: TGTGCCAGCAGCCCCCGGCAGGGGCGGATGGAGACCCAGTACTTC; CDR3aa: CASSPRQGRMETQYF
v_gene: TRBV11-2; abundance: .; len: 17; d_gene: TRBD2; j_gene: TRBJ2-1; CDR3nt: TGTGCCAGCAGCCCGACTACCGGGACTAGCGGTTACAATGAGCAGTTCTTC; CDR3aa: CASSPTTGTSGYNEQFF
v_gene: TRBV6-1; abundance: .; len: 12; d_gene: .; j_gene: TRBJ1-2; CDR3nt: TGTGCCAGCATGGGAGACGAAAGTGGCTACACCTTC; CDR3aa: CASMGDESGYTF
v_gene: TRBV5-6; abundance: .; len: 14; d_gene: TRBD2; j_gene: TRBJ2-2; CDR3nt: TGTGCCAGCAGCTTAGGACTAGCGTCCGGGGAGCTGTTTTTT; CDR3aa: CASSLGLASGELFF
v_gene: TRBV7-9; abundance: .; len: 19; d_gene: TRBD1; j_gene: TRBJ2-3; CDR3nt: TGTGCCAGCAGCTTAGGGACAGGGGTCCTAATCCATAGCACAGATACGCAGTATTTT; CDR3aa: CASSLGTGVLIHSTDTQYF
v_gene: TRBV6-1; abundance: .; len: 17; d_gene: TRBD2; j_gene: TRBJ2-1; CDR3nt: TGTGCCAGCAGTGCGCCTCCCCTCGACAAGCGGGGCAATGAGCAGTTCTTC; CDR3aa: CASSAPPLDKRGNEQFF
v_gene: TRBV11-3; abundance: once; len: 15; d_gene: TRBD2; j_gene: TRBJ2-1; CDR3nt: TGTGCCAGCAGCGTCGGACTAGCGGCCTACAATGAGCAGTTCTTC; CDR3aa: CASSVGLAAYNEQFF
v_gene: TRBV15; abundance: .; len: 17; d_gene: TRBD2; j_gene: TRBJ2-7; CDR3nt: TGTGCCACCAGCCATCAGCGGGACCCAGGGATCCCCTACGAGCAGTACTTC; CDR3aa: CATSHQRDPGIPYEQYF
v_gene: TRBV5-6; abundance: once; len: 14; d_gene: .; j_gene: TRBJ2-7; CDR3nt: TGTGCCAGCAGCTTGGGTGGAGGGACCTACGAGCAGTACTTC; CDR3aa: CASSLGGGTYEQYF
v_gene: TRBV2; abundance: .; len: 14; d_gene: TRBD2; j_gene: TRBJ2-3; CDR3nt: TGTGCCAGCAGTGACGGGAGGGACACAGATACGCAGTATTTT; CDR3aa: CASSDGRDTDTQYF
v_gene: TRBV27; abundance: .; len: 15; d_gene: .; j_gene: TRBJ2-7; CDR3nt: TGTGCCAGCAGTTTAGCACTCAGGGCCCCCTACGAGCAGTACTTC; CDR3aa: CASSLALRAPYEQYF
v_gene: TRBV23-1; abundance: .; len: 19; d_gene: TRBD1; j_gene: TRBJ2-6; CDR3nt: TGCGCCAGCAGTCACCCAAGACAGGGATTTCCCTCTGGGGCCAACGTCCTGACTTTC; CDR3aa: CASSHPRQGFPSGANVLTF
v_gene: TRBV18; abundance: .; len: 14; d_gene: TRBD2; j_gene: TRBJ2-1; CDR3nt: TGTGCCAGCCTCCCGACAGTAGCGGGAGTTGAGCAGTTCTTC; CDR3aa: CASLPTVAGVEQFF
v_gene: TRBV30; abundance: .; len: 16; d_gene: .; j_gene: TRBJ2-5; CDR3nt: TGTGCCTGGAGTGTACTTATCTCGGGGTACCAAGAGACCCAGTACTTC; CDR3aa: CAWSVLISGYQETQYF
v_gene: TRBV2; abundance: once; len: 14; d_gene: TRBD2; j_gene: TRBJ2-1; CDR3nt: TGTGCCAGCATCAGCGGGAGTGACTACAATGAGCAGTTCTTC; CDR3aa: CASISGSDYNEQFF
v_gene: TRBV19; abundance: .; len: 14; d_gene: .; j_gene: TRBJ2-2; CDR3nt: TGTGCCAGTACGGCCAGGTCGAACACCGGGGAGCTGTTTTTT; CDR3aa: CASTARSNTGELFF
v_gene: TRBV30; abundance: .; len: 15; d_gene: .; j_gene: TRBJ1-6; CDR3nt: TGTGCCTGGAGGGTACGGGAGGAGTATAATTCACCCCTCCACTTT; CDR3aa: CAWRVREEYNSPLHF
v_gene: TRBV5-6; abundance: few; len: 14; d_gene: TRBD2; j_gene: TRBJ2-5; CDR3nt: TGTGCCAGCAGCTTAGCGGGAGGCCAAGAGACCCAGTACTTC; CDR3aa: CASSLAGGQETQYF
v_gene: TRBV27; abundance: .; len: 15; d_gene: .; j_gene: TRBJ2-1; CDR3nt: TGTGCCAGCAGTTTATCGAGTGCAGGATACAATGAGCAGTTCTTC; CDR3aa: CASSLSSAGYNEQFF
v_gene: TRBV10-1; abundance: .; len: 15; d_gene: TRBD1; j_gene: TRBJ2-7; CDR3nt: TGCGCCAGCAGTGAGAAGGAGACAGGGCCGAACGAGCAGTACTTC; CDR3aa: CASSEKETGPNEQYF
v_gene: TRBV14; abundance: once; len: 13; d_gene: TRBD1; j_gene: TRBJ1-1; CDR3nt: TGTGCCAGCAGCGCTACAGGGGGCAGTGAAGCTTTCTTT; CDR3aa: CASSATGGSEAFF
v_gene: TRBV5-1; abundance: .; len: 11; d_gene: .; j_gene: TRBJ2-2; CDR3nt: TGCGCCAGTCGGAGTACCCGGGAGCTGTTTTTT; CDR3aa: CASRSTRELFF
v_gene: TRBV11-3; abundance: .; len: 15; d_gene: .; j_gene: TRBJ2-5; CDR3nt: TGTGCCAGCAGCTTAGGGGACAAGTACCAAGAGACCCAGTACTTC; CDR3aa: CASSLGDKYQETQYF
v_gene: TRBV15; abundance: .; len: 14; d_gene: TRBD1; j_gene: TRBJ2-3; CDR3nt: TGTGCCACCAGCAGGCGACAGGGTGGAGATACGCAGTATTTT; CDR3aa: CATSRRQGGDTQYF
v_gene: TRBV28; abundance: .; len: 16; d_gene: TRBD2; j_gene: TRBJ2-7; CDR3nt: TGTGCCAGCAGCACCACTAGCGGGAGGTGGGACTACGAGCAGTACTTC; CDR3aa: CASSTTSGRWDYEQYF
v_gene: TRBV7-9; abundance: .; len: 12; d_gene: .; j_gene: TRBJ2-1; CDR3nt: TGTGCCAGCAGCCAGACTAGGCATGAGCAGTTCTTC; CDR3aa: CASSQTRHEQFF
v_gene: TRBV4-3; abundance: .; len: 16; d_gene: TRBD1; j_gene: TRBJ2-5; CDR3nt: TGCGCCAGCAGCCTATACCGGGACAGAGCACAAGAGACCCAGTACTTC; CDR3aa: CASSLYRDRAQETQYF
v_gene: TRBV10-3; abundance: .; len: 15; d_gene: .; j_gene: TRBJ2-2; CDR3nt: TGTGCCATCAGTGCACACGGGAGTAGTATCGGGGAGCTGTTTTTT; CDR3aa: CAISAHGSSIGELFF